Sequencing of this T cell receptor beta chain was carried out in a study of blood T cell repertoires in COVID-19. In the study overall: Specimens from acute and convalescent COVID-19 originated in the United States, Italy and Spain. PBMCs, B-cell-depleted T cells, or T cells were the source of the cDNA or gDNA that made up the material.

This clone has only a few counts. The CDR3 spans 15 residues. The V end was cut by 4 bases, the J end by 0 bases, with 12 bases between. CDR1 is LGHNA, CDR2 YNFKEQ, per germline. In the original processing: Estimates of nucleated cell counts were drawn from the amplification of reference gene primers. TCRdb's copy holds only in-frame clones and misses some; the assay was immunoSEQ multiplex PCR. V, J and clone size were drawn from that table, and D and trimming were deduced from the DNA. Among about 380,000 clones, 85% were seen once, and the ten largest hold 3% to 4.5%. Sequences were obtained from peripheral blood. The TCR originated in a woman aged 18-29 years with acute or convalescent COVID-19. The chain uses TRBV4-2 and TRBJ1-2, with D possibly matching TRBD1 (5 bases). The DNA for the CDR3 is TGTGCCAGCAGCCCCCGGGACTCAGCTAACTATGGCTACACCTTC. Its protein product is CASSPRDSANYGYTF.